These 8 T cell receptor beta chains were sequenced from one sample in a study of blood T cell repertoires in COVID-19. TCRdb's copy holds only in-frame clones and misses some; the assay was immunoSEQ multiplex PCR. The table has roughly 170,000 clones, roughly 85% seen once; the top ten hold less than 20%. Input material: PBMCs or T cells enriched from blood (not recorded which). These receptors originate from a man aged 55 to 69 who had recovered from COVID-19.

This chain links TRBV5-4 with TRBJ2-7; D may be TRBD2 (6 bases). V dropped 0 bases and J dropped 6 bases, with 16 bases sitting between them. Germline loops: CDR1 SGHNT, CDR2 YYREEE (reference sequence). The CDR3 sequence is 15 residues long. CDR3 in amino acids: CASSLVGGRGFEQYF. The CDR3 coding sequence is TGTGCCAGCAGCTTGGTGGGGGGACGGGGCTTCGAGCAGTACTTC. Full variable domain (missing parts from reference TRBV5-4 and TRBJ2-7): ETGVTQSPTHLIKTRGQQVTLRCSSQSGHNTVSWYQQALGQGPQFIFQYYREEENGRGNFPPRFSGLQFPNYSSELNVNALELDDSALYLCASSLVGGRGFEQYFGPGTRLTVT.

The rearrangement joins TRBV29-1 to TRBJ2-5, with 15 positions matching TRBD2. The ends lost 4 bases at V and 5 bases at J; junction bases unmatched: 5. The CDR3 contains 15 residues. Germline V lookup: CDR1 SQVTM, CDR2 ANQGSEA. DNA of the CDR3: TGCAGCGTTGTTCCCGGACTAGCGGGAGGGGAGACCCAGTACTTC. This codes for CSVVPGLAGGETQYF.

This clone was seen a few times. The chain employs TRBV7-2 and TRBJ2-5; 11 nucleotides align to TRBD2. The CDR3 is made up of 16 amino acids. Germline CDR1 and CDR2: SGHTA and FQGNSA. J lost 2 bases, V lost 5 bases, and 7 bases had no gene match. This CDR3 is CASSQLIAGGQETQYF. The CDR3 DNA sequence: TGTGCCAGCAGCCAACTAATAGCGGGGGGGCAAGAGACCCAGTACTTC. The entire variable domain, with the rest obtained from reference TRBV7-2 and TRBJ2-5, is as follows: GAGVSQSPSNKVTEKGKDVELRCDPISGHTALYWYRQSLGQGLEFLIYFQGNSAPDKSGLPSDRFSAERTGGSVSTLTIQRTQQEDSAVYLCASSQLIAGGQETQYFGPGTRLLVL.

This sequence joins TRBV28 and TRBJ1-2; 8 bases agree with TRBD1. The CDR3 has 15 residues. With 5 bases clipped from V and 3 bases from J, the junction kept 8 bases outside the gene matches. Germline-derived CDR1 and CDR2 are MDHEN and SYDVKM. CDR3 coding DNA: TGTGCCAGCAGTGACGGCAGGGGGCGCGACTATGGCTACACCTTC. It encodes CASSDGRGRDYGYTF.

CDR3 sequence: CASSQDIGTGAYEQYF. In DNA form, the CDR3 reads TGTGCCAGCAGCCAAGATATCGGGACAGGAGCCTACGAGCAGTACTTC. The chain recombines TRBV14 with TRBJ2-7; 8 nucleotides line up with TRBD1. This CDR3 spans 16 amino acids. Germline V gene lookup returns CDR1 SGHDN and CDR2 FVKESK. J was trimmed by 2 bases and V by 0 bases; bases with no gene match: 6.

This chain joins TRBV6-5 and TRBJ2-5, with a weak D call TRBD2 (5 bases). Germline CDR1 and CDR2: MNHEY and SVGAGI. The CDR3 has 15 residues. Trimming stripped 4 bases from V and 2 bases from J, with 14 bases between. CDR3 residues: CASSSSRRRQETQYF. The DNA for the CDR3 is TGTGCCAGCAGTTCCTCCAGGAGGAGGCAAGAGACCCAGTACTTC.

The chain couples TRBV10-2 to TRBJ1-2; 10 nucleotides agree with TRBD1. The J segment lost 5 bases and the V segment lost 8 bases, leaving 8 bases of the junction unmatched. The CDR3 spans 14 residues. Germline-derived CDR1 and CDR2 are WSHSY and SAAADI. The DNA for the CDR3 is TGCGCCAGCGGGAGGGGACAGGGGCAGTATGGCTACACCTTC. Its translation is CASGRGQGQYGYTF.

This chain joins TRBV5-1 and TRBJ1-6; D not resolved. V gave up 4 bases and J gave up 10 bases, with 15 bases separating them. The CDR3 length is 14 residues. Germline loops: CDR1 SGHRS, CDR2 YFSETQ. CDR3 nucleotides: TGCGCCAGCAGCGTCGGGGAAGGACGGTCACCCCTCCACTTT. It translates to CASSVGEGRSPLHF.